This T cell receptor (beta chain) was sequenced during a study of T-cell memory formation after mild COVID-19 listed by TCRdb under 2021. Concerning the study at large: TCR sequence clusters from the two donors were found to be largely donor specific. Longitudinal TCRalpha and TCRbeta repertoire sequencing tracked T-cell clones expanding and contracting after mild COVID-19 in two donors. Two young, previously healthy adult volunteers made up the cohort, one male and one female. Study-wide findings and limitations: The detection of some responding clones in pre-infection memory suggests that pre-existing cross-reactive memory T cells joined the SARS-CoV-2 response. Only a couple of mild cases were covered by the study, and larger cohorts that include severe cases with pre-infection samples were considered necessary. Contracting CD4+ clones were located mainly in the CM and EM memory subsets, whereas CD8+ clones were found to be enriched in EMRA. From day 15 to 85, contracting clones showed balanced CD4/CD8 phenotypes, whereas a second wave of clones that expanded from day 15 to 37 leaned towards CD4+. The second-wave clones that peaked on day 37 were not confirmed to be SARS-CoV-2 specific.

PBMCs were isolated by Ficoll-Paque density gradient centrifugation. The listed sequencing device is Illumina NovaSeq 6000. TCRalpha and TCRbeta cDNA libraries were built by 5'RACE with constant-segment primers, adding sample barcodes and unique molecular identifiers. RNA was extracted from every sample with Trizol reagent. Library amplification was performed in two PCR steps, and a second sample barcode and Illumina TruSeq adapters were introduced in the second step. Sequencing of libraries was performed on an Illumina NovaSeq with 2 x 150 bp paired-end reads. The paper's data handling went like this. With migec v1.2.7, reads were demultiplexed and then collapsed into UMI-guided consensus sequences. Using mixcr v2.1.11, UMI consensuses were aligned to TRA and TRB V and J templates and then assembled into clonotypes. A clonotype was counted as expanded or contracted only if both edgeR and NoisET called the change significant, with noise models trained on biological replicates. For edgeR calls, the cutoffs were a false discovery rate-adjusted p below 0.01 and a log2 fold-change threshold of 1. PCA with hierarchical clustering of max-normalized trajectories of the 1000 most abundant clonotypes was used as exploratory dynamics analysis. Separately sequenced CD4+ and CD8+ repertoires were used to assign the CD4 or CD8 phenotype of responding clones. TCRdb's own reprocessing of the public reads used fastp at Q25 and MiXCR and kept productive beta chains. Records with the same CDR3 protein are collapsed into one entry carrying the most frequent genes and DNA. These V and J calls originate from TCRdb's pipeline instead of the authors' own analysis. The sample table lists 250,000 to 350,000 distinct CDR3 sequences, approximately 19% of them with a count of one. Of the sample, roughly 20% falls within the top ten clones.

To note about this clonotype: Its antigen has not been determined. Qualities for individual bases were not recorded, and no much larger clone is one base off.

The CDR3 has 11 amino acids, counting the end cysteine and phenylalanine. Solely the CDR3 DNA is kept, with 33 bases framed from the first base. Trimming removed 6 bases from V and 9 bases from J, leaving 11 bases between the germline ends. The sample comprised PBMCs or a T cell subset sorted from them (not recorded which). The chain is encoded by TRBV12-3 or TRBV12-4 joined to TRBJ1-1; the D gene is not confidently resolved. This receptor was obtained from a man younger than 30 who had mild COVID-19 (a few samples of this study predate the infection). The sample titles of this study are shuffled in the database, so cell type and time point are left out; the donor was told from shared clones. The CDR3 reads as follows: CASSRNLKAFF. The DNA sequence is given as TGTGCCAGCAGCCGAAACCTAAAAGCTTTCTTT.